What follows describes a single T cell receptor (beta chain). What it binds is not known. The data are from a study of T cells in localized non-small cell lung cancer. Study-wide points: It remains possible that heterogeneity exists, since only one tumor region was sequenced. Longer overall survival was linked to higher blood T cell density.

The germline CDR1 and CDR2 sequences are MNHEY and SMNVEV (reference sequence). Trimming pared 5 bases from V and 12 bases from J, leaving 11 bases between. The CDR3 is 11 amino acids. TCRdb's table, derived via immunoSEQ multiplex PCR, lists solely in-frame clones and lacks some. This table has around 45,000 clones, around 87% appearing once. The sequences come from PBMCs, collected before any cancer treatment. The chain uses TRBV27 and TRBJ1-3; no firm D call. The receptor was derived from a man aged 40 to 69 with stage II lung adenocarcinoma. DNA of the CDR3: TGTGCCAGCAGTACCTACGGGGACATATATTTT. It specifies CASSTYGDIYF.